This TCR beta chain was obtained from a study of cytomegalovirus exposure and HLA in healthy donors. The V gene's germline CDR1 is SGHRS and CDR2 YFSETQ. This CDR3 spans 15 amino acids. V shed 2 bases and J 6 bases; nucleotides not matched to a gene: 4. Primers for the PCR totalled 60 Vbeta and 13 Jbeta. Assay: immunoSEQ multiplex PCR; the TCRdb copy retains only in-frame clones and omits some. The sample lists about 71,000 clones; about 70% were seen once. Comment on this clone: Its cognate antigen is unknown.

Study-level results: For most TCR beta V segments, an earlier analysis put the productive rate at about 87% or about 30% of the time. A later analysis associated 16,951 TCR beta sequences with HLA alleles at a 0.05 false discovery rate. In vitro experiments confirmed that a few CMV-associated chains were specific for CMV antigens.

The sequence came from a middle-aged man in good health and CMV-seropositive. V is TRBV5-1 and J is TRBJ1-5, with TRBD1 matching 11 bases. The sequenced sample consisted of PBMCs. CDR3 amino acids: CASSLGTGGVQPQHF. CDR3 nucleotides: TGCGCCAGCAGCTTAGGGACAGGGGGGGTTCAGCCCCAGCATTTT.